The subject of this entry is one T cell receptor beta chain. TCRdb keeps only in-frame clones here, not all; method: immunoSEQ multiplex PCR. The sample has 160,000 or so clones, around 87% seen once. The record originates from a study of blood T cell repertoires in COVID-19. Across the study: The analysed material was cDNA or gDNA that came from T cells, B-cell-depleted T cells, or PBMCs.

All recovered Cohort 3 donors got two negative PCRs, got clearance, or saw symptom resolution. Material for sequencing was PBMCs or T cells enriched from blood (not recorded which). This clonotype was obtained from a woman aged 50 to 60 who had recovered from COVID-19.

DNA for the CDR3: TGTGCCAGCAGCGCGACAGGGTCGAACACTGAAGCTTTCTTT. Translated, it gives CASSATGSNTEAFF. This rearrangement joins TRBV9 to TRBJ1-1; 7 bases match TRBD1. Germline V gene lookup returns CDR1 SGDLS and CDR2 YYNGEE. V lost 3 bases to trimming and J lost 1 base; unmatched junction nucleotides: 3. The CDR3 is 14 amino acids.